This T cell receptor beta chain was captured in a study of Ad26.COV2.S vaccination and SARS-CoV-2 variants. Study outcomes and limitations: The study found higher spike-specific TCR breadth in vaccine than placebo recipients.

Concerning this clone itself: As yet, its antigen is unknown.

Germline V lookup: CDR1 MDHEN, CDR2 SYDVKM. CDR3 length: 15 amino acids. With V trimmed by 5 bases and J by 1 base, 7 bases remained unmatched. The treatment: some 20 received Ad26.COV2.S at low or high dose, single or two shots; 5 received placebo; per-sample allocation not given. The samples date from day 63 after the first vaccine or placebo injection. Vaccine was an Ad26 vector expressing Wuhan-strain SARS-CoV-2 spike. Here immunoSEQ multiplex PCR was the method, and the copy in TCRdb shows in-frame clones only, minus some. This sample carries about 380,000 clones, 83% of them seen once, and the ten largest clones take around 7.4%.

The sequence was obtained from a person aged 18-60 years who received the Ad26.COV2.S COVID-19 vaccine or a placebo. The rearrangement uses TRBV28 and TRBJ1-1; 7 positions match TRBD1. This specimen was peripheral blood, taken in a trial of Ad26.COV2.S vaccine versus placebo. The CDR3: CASSIPGQQNTEAFF. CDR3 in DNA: TGTGCCAGCAGTATCCCGGGACAGCAGAACACTGAAGCTTTCTTT.